The 24 T cell receptor beta chains below come from one sample, sequenced in a study of T cells in Graves' hyperthyroidism and ophthalmopathy. RNA transcripts were the template for amplifying TCR beta CDR3 regions. During a first-round RT-PCR of the TCR CDR3, the HTBI primer set was used. TCRdb fed the multiplex PCR reads into MiXCR, producing one record per CDR3 protein. The sample lists around 300,000 distinct CDR3 sequences; about 14% were seen once. Material for sequencing was blood. The receptors here all came from a woman in her twenties or thirties with Graves' hyperthyroidism that later progressed to Graves' ophthalmopathy.

This clonotype was recorded many times. The chain's CDR3 is CASSPGQDYNEQFF. The DNA for the CDR3 is TGTGCCAGCTCACCGGGACAGGATTACAATGAGCAGTTCTTC. The gene calls are TRBV18 and TRBJ2-1, with 8 bases identical to TRBD1. Germline loops: CDR1 KGHSH, CDR2 LQKENI. The CDR3 consists of 14 residues. The J segment lost 4 bases and the V segment lost 3 bases, leaving 2 bases of the junction unmatched.

This clonotype was detected a few times. The chain carries TRBV6-1 and TRBJ2-7; D unclear. The CDR3 is 12 amino acids. The V end lost 3 bases, the J end lost 7 bases, and 10 bases lay between the germline ends. CDR1 and CDR2 (germline): MNHNS, SASEGT. CDR3 loop: CASSEGWWEQYF. The CDR3 region has the DNA TGTGCCAGCAGTGAGGGCTGGTGGGAGCAGTACTTC.

A few counts support this clonotype. The rearrangement uses TRBV9 and TRBJ2-7; 9 bases are a match to TRBD1. From germline, CDR1 is SGDLS and CDR2 YYNGEE. Trimming took 4 bases from V and 0 from J; bases not matched to a gene: 8. There are 16 residues in the CDR3. CDR3 nucleotides: TGTGCCAGCAGCATCACAGGGACAGGGAGCTCCTACGAGCAGTACTTC. Translated, it gives CASSITGTGSSYEQYF.

A few counts support this clonotype. The chain has TRBV5-1 and TRBJ2-5; D gene uncertain. The CDR3 runs to 12 residues. V lost 6 bases and J 3 bases, leaving 9 bases between the germline ends. The germline CDR1 and CDR2 sequences are SGHRS and YFSETQ. The CDR3, as DNA: TGCGCCAGCACAGATCTGGAAGAGACCCAGTACTTC. Translated: CASTDLEETQYF.

This clonotype was recorded at least ten times. The rearrangement uses TRBV19 and TRBJ1-1; D is possibly TRBD1 (5 bases). The germline CDR1 and CDR2 sequences are LNHDA and SQIVND (reference sequence). V lost 6 bases and J lost 0, with 14 bases in between. The length of the CDR3 is 15 residues. The CDR3 loop reads CASRTTGTVNTEAFF. In DNA, the CDR3 is TGTGCCAGTAGGACCACCGGGACGGTGAACACTGAAGCTTTCTTT.

This clonotype appeared many times. The CDR3 reads CASSRAGTEGYTF. As DNA, the CDR3 is TGTGCCAGCAGTAGAGCAGGGACAGAGGGCTACACCTTC. The chain links TRBV7-9 to TRBJ1-2, with 7 bases that match TRBD1. J lost 8 bases, V lost 6 bases, and 9 bases had no gene match. Germline lookup yields CDR1 SEHNR and CDR2 FQNEAQ (reference sequence). The CDR3 is made up of 13 amino acids. The full variable domain, in which reference TRBV7-9 and TRBJ1-2 provide the parts outside the CDR3, is DTGVSQNPRHKITKRGQNVTFRCDPISEHNRLYWYRQTLGQGPEFLTYFQNEAQLEKSRLLSDRFSAERPKGSFSTLEIQRTEQGDSAMYLCASSRAGTEGYTFGSGTRLTVV.

This clonotype was seen repeatedly, ten times or more. The chain combines TRBV29-1 with TRBJ2-7; TRBD2 agrees at 13 bases. From germline, CDR1 is SQVTM and CDR2 ANQGSEA. V dropped 4 bases and J dropped 6; count of bases not matched to a gene: 15. CDR3 length: 17 residues. CDR3 DNA sequence: TGCAGCGTTGTTCCCGGACTAGCGGGAGTTCAACTGAGCGAGCAGTACTTC. Translation gives CSVVPGLAGVQLSEQYF.

This clonotype came up many times. The CDR3 sequence: CASSLTGNELFF. Here the CDR3 DNA reads TGTGCCAGCAGCTTAACGGGGAACGAACTGTTTTTT. The chain combines TRBV11-2 with TRBJ1-4; D is ambiguous. Trimming left V 2 bases short and J 12 bases short, with 10 bases between. The CDR3 sequence is 12 residues long. Germline-derived CDR1 and CDR2 are SGHAT and FQNNGV.

This clonotype showed up many times. This sequence joins TRBV15 and TRBJ2-7; no clear D. CDR1 is LNHNV and CDR2 is YYDKDF in the germline V gene (reference sequence). The CDR3 loop spans 16 amino acids. V was pared by 3 bases and J by 6 bases, with 21 bases between. CDR3 protein: CATSSRPATSGPEQYF. The CDR3 bases are TGTGCCACCAGCAGCCGCCCAGCCACTTCTGGACCCGAGCAGTACTTC.

At least ten counts were recorded for this clonotype. The chain joins TRBV24-1 to TRBJ2-3, with 7 bases matching TRBD1. Germline V gene data show CDR1 as KGHDR and CDR2 as SFDVKD. This CDR3 is 15 amino acids long. After removal of 6 bases from V and 1 base from J, the junction contained 6 bases not matched to a gene. The DNA for the CDR3 is TGTGCCACCAGTAGAACAGGGGTGGGCACAGATACGCAGTATTTT. It encodes CATSRTGVGTDTQYF.

This clonotype was seen a handful of times. This chain links TRBV9 with TRBJ2-5, with TRBD1 identical over 7 bases. With 0 bases clipped from V and 1 base from J, the junction kept 6 bases outside the gene matches. This CDR3 region has 16 residues. Germline lookup yields CDR1 SGDLS and CDR2 YYNGEE. The CDR3 here is CASSVGGTVSQETQYF. CDR3 sequence (DNA): TGTGCCAGCAGCGTAGGTGGGACAGTATCCCAAGAGACCCAGTACTTC. Looking up the rest from reference TRBV9 and TRBJ2-5 gives the full variable domain: DSGVTQTPKHLITATGQRVTLRCSPRSGDLSVYWYQQSLDQGLQFLIQYYNGEERAKGNILERFSAQQFPDLHSELNLSSLELGDSALYFCASSVGGTVSQETQYFGPGTRLLVL.

The chain recombines TRBV19 with TRBJ1-5; unclear D gene. Trimming took off 4 bases at V and 7 bases at J, with 32 bases between the two ends. CDR3 length: 20 amino acids. In germline, CDR1 is LNHDA, CDR2 SQIVND (reference sequence). As DNA, the CDR3 is TGTGCCAGTAGTAAACAGACCCATTTTTCGGACGACACCGTTAGCCAGCCCCAGCATTTT. As protein: CASSKQTHFSDDTVSQPQHF.

This clonotype has at least ten counts. The chain recombines TRBV20-1 with TRBJ2-5, with 15 bases matching TRBD2. The CDR3 length is 17 residues. Germline CDR1 DFQATT, CDR2 SNEGSKA (reference sequence). V gave up 0 bases and J gave up 3 bases; unmatched junction bases: 5. The chain's CDR3 is CSAREGTSGRTKETQYF. CDR3 sequence (DNA): TGCAGTGCTAGAGAAGGGACTAGCGGGAGGACGAAAGAGACCCAGTACTTC.

The table lists this clonotype with many counts. The gene calls are TRBV5-4 and TRBJ2-3; D gene uncertain. V was clipped by 5 bases and J by 2 bases, with 9 bases between them. Per germline, CDR1 SGHNT and CDR2 YYREEE (reference sequence). This CDR3 is built from 13 residues. The CDR3 spells CASSQLFTDTQYF. The CDR3 DNA sequence: TGTGCCAGCAGTCAACTCTTCACAGATACGCAGTATTTT.

In this sample, this clonotype turned up many times. The chain links TRBV28 to TRBJ2-7; TRBD1 is a possible D gene (6 bases). Per germline, CDR1 MDHEN and CDR2 SYDVKM. V shed 2 bases and J shed 0 bases, with 8 bases lying between them. The CDR3 covers 14 residues. Here the CDR3 DNA reads TGTGCCAGCAGTTTAGAGGGGGTCTCCTACGAGCAGTACTTC. Amino acids: CASSLEGVSYEQYF.

This clonotype came up a few times. The gene calls are TRBV24-1 and TRBJ2-5, with D perhaps TRBD1 or TRBD2 (6 bases each). This CDR3 region has 12 residues. The germline V and J ends were trimmed by 7 bases and 5 bases, with 10 bases remaining between them. CDR1 and CDR2 from the germline V gene are KGHDR and SFDVKD. Written as DNA, the CDR3 is TGTGCCACCAGCGGGGGCGTCGAGACCCAGTACTTC. This encodes CATSGGVETQYF.

Regarding this clonotype: At one of its ends the junction is not consistent with the germline gene, which may arise from a read error. This rearrangement joins TRBV9 to TRBJ2-3, with 7 bases identical to TRBD2. Germline values: CDR1 SGDLS, CDR2 YYNGEE. The CDR3 is made up of 14 amino acids. Written as DNA, the CDR3 is TGTGCCAGCAGCCGTGGGGGGGAAACAGAGACGCAGTATTTT. Translating it yields CASSRGGETETQYF.

This chain uses TRBV15 with TRBJ2-3, with a tentative D call TRBD2 (6 bases). CDR3 length: 18 amino acids. V lost 1 base and J 0 bases, leaving 17 bases between the germline ends. CDR1 is LNHNV and CDR2 is YYDKDF in the germline V gene (reference sequence). The CDR3 is CATSRAGTYMSSTDTQYF. The CDR3 DNA is TGTGCCACCAGCAGAGCCGGGACTTACATGTCTAGCACAGATACGCAGTATTTT.

At least ten counts were recorded for this clonotype. The chain uses TRBV3-1 and TRBJ1-1; perhaps TRBD1 as D (5 bases). The V and J ends lost 0 bases and 9 bases respectively, with 17 bases between them. The CDR3 spans 15 residues. CDR1 is LGHDT and CDR2 is YNNKEL in the germline V gene (reference sequence). The CDR3 nucleotides read TGTGCCAGCAGCCAAGAGTATATCGGGGCAGCGAAAGCTTTCTTT. It encodes CASSQEYIGAAKAFF.

The table lists this clonotype with many counts. The chain couples TRBV20-1 to TRBJ2-1; D not certain. This CDR3 is built from 10 residues. With 4 bases removed from V and 10 bases from J, the gap between germline ends came to 8 bases. Per germline, CDR1 DFQATT and CDR2 SNEGSKA (reference sequence). The CDR3 DNA reads TGCAGTGCTACCGACCCCGAGCAGTTCTTC. Its translation is CSATDPEQFF.

Details on this clonotype: This could be a read error, since a much larger clone is one nucleotide away. The V and J genes are TRBV29-1 and TRBJ1-5; TRBD1 matches 7 bases. The CDR3 sequence is 13 residues long. V lost 4 bases, J lost 11 bases, and 11 bases stayed unmatched. Germline-derived CDR1 and CDR2 are SQVTM and ANQGSEA. The DNA for the CDR3 is TGCAGCGTTGTTACAGGGGTTGGACAGTCCCAGCATTTT. Translation: CSVVTGVGQSQHF. The whole variable domain, remainder taken from reference TRBV29-1 and TRBJ1-5, is SAVISQKPSRDICQRGTSLTIQCQVDSQVTMMFWYRQQPGQSLTLIATANQGSEATYESGFVIDKFPISRPNLTFSTLTVSNMSPEDSSIYLCSVVTGVGQSQHFGDGTRLSIL.

This clonotype was recorded at least ten times. The chain recombines TRBV3-1 with TRBJ1-6; no clear D gene. The CDR3 runs to 15 residues. The V and J ends lost 2 bases and 3 bases respectively, with 8 bases between them. The germline V gene has CDR1 LGHDT and CDR2 YNNKEL (reference sequence). This chain's CDR3 is CASSQYGDYNSPLHF. CDR3 DNA: TGTGCCAGCAGCCAATACGGGGACTATAATTCACCCCTCCACTTT.

Comments on this clonotype: This may arise from a read error, as a much more abundant clone is one base away. This sequence joins TRBV19 and TRBJ2-5; 7 bases are a match to TRBD2. Per germline, CDR1 LNHDA and CDR2 SQIVND (reference sequence). The CDR3 runs 13 residues. The CDR3 nucleotides are TGTGCCAATAGTATTCCCGGGGGGGAGACCCAGTACTTC. Translating gives CANSIPGGETQYF.

The table lists this clonotype with many counts. The chain recombines TRBV30 with TRBJ2-3; D gene uncertain. Trimming removed 0 bases at V and 1 base at J, with 11 bases between. The CDR3 loop spans 15 amino acids. Germline V gives CDR1 GTSNPN, CDR2 SVGIG (reference sequence). The CDR3, as DNA: TGTGCCTGGAGTGTATTCATTCTCGGCACAGATACGCAGTATTTT. Protein product: CAWSVFILGTDTQYF.